The present entry profiles one TCR beta chain with its context. The target antigen is unknown. The data stem from a study of T cell responses to AZD1222 COVID-19 vaccine. Germline-derived CDR1 and CDR2 are SNHLY and FYNNEI. The CDR3 contains 13 residues. V was pared by 6 bases and J by 5 bases, with 13 bases between. The table came from immunoSEQ multiplex PCR; TCRdb's copy has only in-frame clones and leaves some out. The table has some 150,000 clones, 75% to 95% seen once. Study findings and constraints: Dominant CD4 TCR responses targeted spike regions 160-218 and 743-854. Sampling captured repertoires only after the peak T cell response. The study found Spike-specific TCR breadth and depth rose after two AZD1222 doses.

This receptor was identified in an adult in good health. The V gene is TRBV2, the J gene TRBJ1-2; D may be TRBD1 (6 bases). The material sequenced was peripheral blood, taken on day 0 of MenACWY control vaccination. CDR3 nucleotide sequence: TGTGCCAGCAGCTCGGGACAAACTTATGGCTACACCTTC. Its protein is CASSSGQTYGYTF.